This TCR beta chain was documented in a study of blood T cell repertoires in COVID-19. On the study more broadly: The United States, Italy and Spain supplied acute and convalescent COVID-19 samples. From T cells, B-cell-depleted T cells, or PBMCs came the material, which was cDNA or gDNA.

Profiling relied on immunoSEQ multiplex PCR, and the TCRdb table lists in-frame clones only, not all of them. The sample holds hundreds of thousands of clones, under 95% seen once. Participants' reported clinical history set cohort assignment. This CDR3 contains 19 residues. Germline loops: CDR1 LGHNA, CDR2 YSLEER. Deletions cut 2 bases from V and 4 bases from J, with 23 bases between. The V call is TRBV4-3, the J call TRBJ1-4, with TRBD1 as a possible D gene (6 bases). Sequences were obtained from PBMCs or T cells enriched from blood (not recorded which). The receptor was derived from a man in his 60s who had recovered from COVID-19. CDR3 sequence: CASSQYFSLSWTDNEKLFF. CDR3 nucleotides: TGCGCCAGCAGCCAATATTTCTCTTTGTCGTGGACAGATAATGAAAAACTGTTTTTT.